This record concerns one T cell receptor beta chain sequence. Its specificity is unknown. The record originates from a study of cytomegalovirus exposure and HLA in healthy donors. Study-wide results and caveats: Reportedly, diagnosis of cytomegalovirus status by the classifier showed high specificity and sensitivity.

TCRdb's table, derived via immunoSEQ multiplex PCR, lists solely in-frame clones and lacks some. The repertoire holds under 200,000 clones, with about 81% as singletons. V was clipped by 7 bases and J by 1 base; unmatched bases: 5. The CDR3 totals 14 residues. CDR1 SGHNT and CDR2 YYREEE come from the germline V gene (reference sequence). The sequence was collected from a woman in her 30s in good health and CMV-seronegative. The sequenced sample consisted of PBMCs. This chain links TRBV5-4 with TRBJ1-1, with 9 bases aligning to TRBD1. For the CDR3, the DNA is TGTGCCAGCGTACCGGGACAGGGGAACACTGAAGCTTTCTTT. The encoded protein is CASVPGQGNTEAFF.